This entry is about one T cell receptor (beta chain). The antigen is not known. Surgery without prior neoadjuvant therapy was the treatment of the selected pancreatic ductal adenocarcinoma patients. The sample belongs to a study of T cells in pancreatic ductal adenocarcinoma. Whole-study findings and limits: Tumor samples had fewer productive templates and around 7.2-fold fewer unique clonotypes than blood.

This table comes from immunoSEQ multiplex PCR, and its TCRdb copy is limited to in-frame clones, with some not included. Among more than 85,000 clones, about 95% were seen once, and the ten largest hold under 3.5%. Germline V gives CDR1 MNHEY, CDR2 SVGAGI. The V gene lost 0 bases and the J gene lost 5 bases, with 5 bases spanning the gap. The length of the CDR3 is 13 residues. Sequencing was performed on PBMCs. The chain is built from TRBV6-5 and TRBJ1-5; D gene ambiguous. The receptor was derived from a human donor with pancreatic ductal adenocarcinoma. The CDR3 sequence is CASSYSRDQPQHF. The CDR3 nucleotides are TGTGCCAGCAGTTACTCGAGGGATCAGCCCCAGCATTTT.